Shown below are 14 T cell receptor beta chains from a single sample sequenced in a study of blood T cell repertoires in COVID-19. Libraries were prepared by immunoSEQ multiplex PCR; TCRdb keeps only in-frame clonotypes and omits some of them. The sample comprises tens of thousands of clones, approximately 80% of which are singletons, and 4.8% rests with the top ten. Material for sequencing was peripheral blood. The receptors come from a woman at least 80 years old with active or convalescent COVID-19.

This clone was seen more than once but under ten times. The chain carries TRBV30 and TRBJ2-7, with D perhaps matching TRBD1 (6 bases). The CDR3 is made up of 13 amino acids. Between the trimmed V and J ends, which lost 4 bases and 2 bases, there was a span of 12 bases. CDR1 and CDR2 from the germline V gene are GTSNPN and SVGIG (reference sequence). The CDR3 protein is CAWTRDMAYEQYF. The CDR3 DNA is TGTGCCTGGACCCGGGACATGGCCTACGAGCAGTACTTC. Together with reference TRBV30 and TRBJ2-7, the CDR3 gives the full variable domain: SQTIHQWPATLVQPVGSPLSLECTVEGTSNPNLYWYRQAAGRGLQLLFYSVGIGQISSEVPQNLSASRPQDRQFILSSKKLLLSDSGFYLCAWTRDMAYEQYFGPGTRLTVT.

This chain connects TRBV6-2 or TRBV6-3 to TRBJ2-3; the D gene is possibly TRBD2 (5 bases). Per the germline V gene, CDR1 is MNHEY and CDR2 is SVGEGT. Trimming shortened V by 0 bases and J by 4 bases, and 11 bases separated the two germline ends. The CDR3 totals 15 residues. The CDR3 here is CASSYSTASPDTQYF. The DNA for the CDR3 is TGTGCCAGCAGTTACTCGACGGCTAGCCCAGATACGCAGTATTTT.

This chain joins TRBV6-4 and TRBJ1-2; TRBD1 matches at 9 bases. The J segment lost 8 bases and the V segment lost 6 bases, leaving 13 bases of the junction unmatched. Germline V gene lookup returns CDR1 MRHNA and CDR2 SNTAGT. This CDR3 is built from 15 residues. CDR3 in amino acids: CASRSTTGGSSGYTF. CDR3 coding DNA: TGTGCCAGCAGATCTACGACAGGGGGTAGTTCAGGCTACACCTTC.

This clone was counted only a few times. V is TRBV5-4 and J is TRBJ2-7; 10 nucleotides line up with TRBD2. V lost 3 bases and J lost 3; bases outside the gene matches: 6. Germline V CDR1 and CDR2: SGHNT, YYREEE (reference sequence). The CDR3 is 15 residues long. CDR3 DNA: TGTGCCAGCAGCTACCTAGCGGGAGAGAGCTACGAGCAGTACTTC. It yields the protein CASSYLAGESYEQYF.

This clone was detected only a few times. J is TRBJ2-7 and V is TRBV10-3, with 11 bases fitting TRBD1. After removal of 4 bases from V and 2 bases from J, the junction contained 7 bases not matched to a gene. CDR3 length: 16 amino acids. CDR1 and CDR2 from the germline V gene are ENHRY and SYGVKD. The CDR3 loop reads CAISGSPGQGAYEQYF. As DNA, the CDR3 is TGTGCCATCAGTGGCTCCCCGGGACAGGGGGCCTACGAGCAGTACTTC.

The gene calls are TRBV4-1 and TRBJ2-1; 7 nucleotides agree with TRBD1. V lost 6 bases to trimming and J lost 3 bases; unmatched junction nucleotides: 5. From germline, CDR1 is MGHRA and CDR2 YSYEKL. CDR3 length: 14 amino acids. The chain's CDR3 is CASRSTGNYNEQFF. CDR3 in DNA: TGCGCCAGCAGGTCGACAGGGAACTACAATGAGCAGTTCTTC.

V usage is TRBV5-8 and J usage is TRBJ2-6; 8 nucleotides line up with TRBD2. Germline V gives CDR1 SGHTS, CDR2 YDEGEE. Germline trimming cut 3 bases from V and 1 base from J; bases unmatched to any gene: 9. The CDR3 is made up of 18 amino acids. The CDR3 here is CASSSFGTRKSGANVLTF. CDR3 coding DNA: TGTGCCAGCAGCTCTTTCGGGACTAGAAAGTCTGGGGCCAACGTCCTGACTTTC.

This clone showed up just a few times. The rearrangement uses TRBV5-8 and TRBJ2-7; 9 bases are shared with TRBD1. After removal of 3 bases from V and 2 bases from J, the junction contained 3 bases not matched to a gene. Looked up from germline, CDR1 is SGHTS and CDR2 is YDEGEE. The CDR3 covers 14 residues. The CDR3 DNA follows: TGTGCCAGCAGCTCTCGACAGGGGGCCTACGAGCAGTACTTC. Protein sequence: CASSSRQGAYEQYF.

V usage is TRBV7-8 and J usage is TRBJ2-1, with D possibly matching TRBD2 (7 bases). CDR1 and CDR2 (germline): SGHVS, FQNEAQ. Trimming removed 2 bases from V and 12 bases from J, with 23 bases in between. The CDR3 has 16 residues. CDR3 residues: CASSLSGTQDRRGQFF. CDR3 nucleotides: TGTGCCAGCAGCTTAAGCGGGACACAGGATCGCCGAGGGCAGTTCTTC.

The gene calls are TRBV5-1 and TRBJ1-4; D ambiguous. The CDR3 sequence is 15 residues long. CDR1 and CDR2 (germline): SGHRS, YFSETQ. The V end was cut by 3 bases, the J end by 0 bases, with 9 bases between. Here the CDR3 DNA reads TGCGCCAGCAGCTCGTTAGCTGCAACTAATGAAAAACTGTTTTTT. This gives the protein CASSSLAATNEKLFF.

The chain links TRBV2 to TRBJ2-2; 8 bases agree with TRBD2. CDR3 length: 17 residues. In germline, CDR1 is SNHLY, CDR2 FYNNEI. The trim removed 8 bases at V and 3 bases at J, leaving 14 bases unmatched. CDR3 sequence reads: CASPRDGGGVDTGELFF. In DNA form, the CDR3 reads TGTGCCAGCCCCCGGGACGGGGGGGGAGTGGACACCGGGGAGCTGTTTTTT.

This chain links TRBV9 with TRBJ2-2; 8 bases match TRBD1. Germline V gene sequence: CDR1 SGDLS, CDR2 YYNGEE. The CDR3 is 17 residues long. The J segment lost 4 bases and the V segment lost 3 bases, leaving 11 bases of the junction unmatched. The CDR3 loop reads CASSAFRGLGGTGELFF. CDR3 nucleotide sequence: TGTGCCAGCAGCGCCTTCAGGGGGCTTGGTGGCACCGGGGAGCTGTTTTTT.

This clone has more than one count but fewer than ten. The chain has TRBV2 and TRBJ2-5; 10 nucleotides line up with TRBD2. CDR1 and CDR2 (germline): SNHLY, FYNNEI. V lost 5 bases, J lost 7 bases, and 10 bases stayed unmatched. This CDR3 has 15 residues. For the CDR3, the DNA is TGTGCCAGCAGTAAACTAGCGGGGACCACCGGGACCCAGTACTTC. Residues: CASSKLAGTTGTQYF.

The chain uses TRBV19 and TRBJ2-3; D remains unclear. Per the germline V gene, CDR1 is LNHDA and CDR2 is SQIVND (reference sequence). The CDR3 is 18 amino acids. Between the trimmed V and J ends, which lost 3 bases and 3 bases, there was a span of 22 bases. In DNA form, the CDR3 reads TGTGCCAGTAGTATCCGGCATGTCCGCACGCCAGCGACAGATACGCAGTATTTT. This codes for CASSIRHVRTPATDTQYF.